Listed here are 27 T cell receptor beta chains from one sample, sequenced in a study of T cell responses to AZD1222 COVID-19 vaccine. This table comes from immunoSEQ multiplex PCR, and its TCRdb copy is limited to in-frame clones, with some not included. Found here are under 200,000 clones, 85% to 90% of them singletons; the top ten hold more than 5%. The sample was peripheral blood, taken on day 0 of AZD1222 vaccination. These receptors were obtained from an adult in good health.

This chain connects TRBV4-2 to TRBJ1-1, with D unresolved. Germline CDR1 LGHNA, CDR2 YNFKEQ. Trimming took off 0 bases at V and 10 bases at J, with 18 bases between the two ends. The CDR3 extends over 15 amino acids. The CDR3 here is CASSQEGSRTGGAFF. Written as DNA, the CDR3 is TGTGCCAGCAGCCAAGAGGGGTCCAGAACCGGCGGAGCTTTCTTT.

The CDR3 spells CASKRQGNEKLFF. As DNA, the CDR3 is TGTGCCAGCAAGAGGCAGGGTAATGAAAAACTGTTTTTT. The V gene is TRBV2, the J gene TRBJ1-4; possible D gene TRBD1, 5 bases. In germline, CDR1 is SNHLY, CDR2 FYNNEI. The CDR3 has 13 residues. V lost 7 bases, J lost 4 bases, and 10 bases lay in between.

This clone was seen once. The V gene is TRBV3-1 (or the pseudogene TRBV3-2), the J gene TRBJ1-5; D is undetermined. Germline CDR1 reads LGHDT; CDR2 reads YNNKEL (reference sequence). This CDR3 region has 15 residues. Trimming stripped 4 bases from V and 1 base from J, with 11 bases between. The CDR3 loop is CASSRGPISNQPQHF. The CDR3 nucleotides read TGTGCCAGCAGCCGCGGACCCATAAGCAATCAGCCCCAGCATTTT.

J is TRBJ2-7 and V is TRBV18; 8 nucleotides line up with TRBD2. In germline, CDR1 is KGHSH, CDR2 LQKENI. Germline trimming cut 3 bases from V and 8 bases from J; bases unmatched to any gene: 12. This CDR3 has 15 amino acids. This CDR3 is CASSPEREGHSQQYF. In nucleotides, the CDR3 is TGTGCCAGCTCACCGGAACGGGAGGGCCACTCACAGCAGTACTTC.

The chain recombines TRBV19 with TRBJ1-1; D is uncertain. The V gene's germline CDR1 is LNHDA and CDR2 SQIVND (reference sequence). Trimming pared 7 bases from V and 8 bases from J, leaving 17 bases between. The length of the CDR3 is 13 residues. CDR3 sequence (DNA): TGTGCCAGTACCCCCCCCCGTCGCGACGAAGCTTTCTTT. Its translation is CASTPPRRDEAFF.

The J gene is TRBJ2-2, the V gene TRBV7-9; 7 nucleotides align to TRBD2. CDR1 SEHNR and CDR2 FQNEAQ come from the germline V gene (reference sequence). The CDR3 is 16 amino acids. J gave up 1 base and V 1 base, and 3 bases lay outside the gene matches. Here the CDR3 reads CASSLVGGGNTGELFF. The CDR3 coding sequence is TGTGCCAGCAGCTTAGTCGGCGGGGGGAACACCGGGGAGCTGTTTTTT.

This chain connects TRBV7-8 to TRBJ1-4; 9 nucleotides line up with TRBD1. Germline V gene lookup returns CDR1 SGHVS and CDR2 FQNEAQ. CDR3 length equals 13 residues. Trimming at V came to 3 bases and at J to 8 bases, leaving 1 base not matched to a gene. The CDR3 loop reads CASSFGTGEKLFF. CDR3 DNA: TGTGCCAGCAGCTTTGGGACAGGGGAAAAACTGTTTTTT. The whole variable domain, remainder taken from reference TRBV7-8 and TRBJ1-4, is GAGVSQSPRYKVAKRGQDVALRCDPISGHVSLFWYQQALGQGPEFLTYFQNEAQLDKSGLPSDRFFAERPEGSVSTLKIQRTQQEDSAVYLCASSFGTGEKLFFGSGTQLSVL.

This rearrangement joins TRBV4-3 to TRBJ1-1; no firm D call. V shed 3 bases and J shed 2 bases, with 10 bases lying between them. Germline V lookup: CDR1 LGHNA, CDR2 YSLEER. This CDR3 region has 14 residues. CDR3 amino acids: CASSQVMINTEAFF. The CDR3 nucleotides are TGCGCCAGCAGCCAGGTAATGATAAACACTGAAGCTTTCTTT.

The rearrangement joins TRBV28 to TRBJ1-6, with unresolved D. V was pared by 8 bases and J by 3 bases, with 11 bases between. The CDR3 contains 14 residues. Germline-derived CDR1 and CDR2 are MDHEN and SYDVKM. The CDR3 DNA reads TGTGCCAGCCGCGGCGGGGTCTATAATTCACCCCTCCACTTT. Amino acids: CASRGGVYNSPLHF.

The chain uses TRBV20-1 and TRBJ1-1, with D perhaps matching TRBD1 (5 bases). The CDR3 totals 14 residues. V lost 3 bases to trimming and J lost 4 bases, with 15 bases between them. Germline CDR1 is DFQATT and CDR2 is SNEGSKA (reference sequence). CDR3 bases: TGCAGTGCTAGTTACGGCAGGGAGAGCACTGAAGCTTTCTTT. Its protein is CSASYGRESTEAFF.

The chain links TRBV19 to TRBJ1-1; 7 bases map to TRBD1. The germline V gene has CDR1 LNHDA and CDR2 SQIVND (reference sequence). V gave up 10 bases and J gave up 5 bases; unmatched junction bases: 10. CDR3 length equals 13 residues. The CDR3 bases are TGTGCCACCTCATCAAGGGGGCGGACTGAAGCTTTCTTT. Translated, it gives CATSSRGRTEAFF.

The chain is built from TRBV27 and TRBJ1-2, with 9 bases fitting TRBD1. The CDR3 loop spans 13 amino acids. With 5 bases clipped from V and 8 bases from J, the junction kept 6 bases outside the gene matches. Germline CDR1 and CDR2: MNHEY and SMNVEV (reference sequence). The CDR3 coding sequence is TGTGCCAGCAGTAAGGGACAGGGAGAAGGCTACACCTTC. It specifies CASSKGQGEGYTF.

In the case of this clone: At one end the junction does not follow the germline gene, possibly because of a read error. This chain links TRBV5-8 with TRBJ2-7; D not certain. Looked up from germline, CDR1 is SGHTS and CDR2 is YDEGEE. The CDR3 length is 9 residues. CDR3 sequence (DNA): TGTGCCAGCAGGTCAGTCCCGCACTTC. This codes for CASRSVPHF. Drawing the rest from reference TRBV5-8 and TRBJ2-7, the complete variable domain is EAGVTQSPTHLIKTRGQQATLRCSPISGHTSVYWYQQALGLGLQFLLWYDEGEERNRGNFPPRFSGRQFPNYSSELNVNALELEDSALYLCASRSVPHFGPGTRLTVT.

The chain recombines TRBV6-6 with TRBJ1-3, with D possibly being TRBD1 (6 bases). The CDR3 has 15 residues. Germline V gives CDR1 MNHNY, CDR2 SVGAGI (reference sequence). Between the trimmed V and J ends, which lost 2 bases and 1 base, there was a span of 9 bases. The CDR3 DNA is TGTGCCAGCAGTTACGTAGGGGGGTCTGGAAACACCATATATTTT. It is translated as CASSYVGGSGNTIYF.

The chain links TRBV27 to TRBJ1-6, with TRBD1 identical over 7 bases. Germline loops: CDR1 MNHEY, CDR2 SMNVEV (reference sequence). The CDR3 contains 13 residues. The V segment lost 7 bases and the J segment 10 bases; nucleotides outside the gene matches: 7. Written as DNA, the CDR3 is TGTGCCAGCACTCGACAGGGCGGCTCACCCCTCCACTTT. This translates into CASTRQGGSPLHF.

This clone was found once. The rearrangement joins TRBV30 to TRBJ1-5; D remains unclear. Deletions cut 0 bases from V and 9 bases from J, with 15 bases between. The CDR3 covers 14 residues. Germline values: CDR1 GTSNPN, CDR2 SVGIG (reference sequence). The CDR3 loop reads CAWSVNAGGPPQHF. Written as DNA, the CDR3 is TGTGCCTGGAGTGTTAACGCAGGAGGACCGCCCCAGCATTTT.

V and J are TRBV25-1 and TRBJ2-7, with a tentative D call TRBD1 (6 bases). Per the germline V gene, CDR1 is MGHDK and CDR2 is SYGVNS. The CDR3 runs 13 residues. Trimming took 2 bases from V and 3 from J, leaving 8 bases between them. The CDR3, as DNA: TGTGCCAGCAGTGAAATCAGGGGCTACGAGCAGTACTTC. Encoded protein: CASSEIRGYEQYF.

This sequence joins TRBV7-9 and TRBJ2-7, with D possibly TRBD1 on 6 matching bases. This CDR3 has 15 residues. Germline values: CDR1 SEHNR, CDR2 FQNEAQ (reference sequence). The ends were cut back, 4 bases at V and 5 bases at J, with 18 bases in the middle. The CDR3 loop is CASSSAGTPNDEQYF. The CDR3 DNA reads TGTGCCAGCAGCTCGGCCGGGACACCGAACGACGAGCAGTACTTC. The whole variable domain, remainder taken from reference TRBV7-9 and TRBJ2-7, is DTGVSQNPRHKITKRGQNVTFRCDPISEHNRLYWYRQTLGQGPEFLTYFQNEAQLEKSRLLSDRFSAERPKGSFSTLEIQRTEQGDSAMYLCASSSAGTPNDEQYFGPGTRLTVT.

V usage is TRBV12-3 or TRBV12-4 and J usage is TRBJ2-1, with 10 positions matching TRBD2. This CDR3 comprises 13 residues. Germline trimming cut 7 bases from V and 9 bases from J; bases unmatched to any gene: 6. CDR3 coding DNA: TGTGCCAGCACCACGTGGACTAGCGGTGAGCAGTTCTTC. Amino acid sequence: CASTTWTSGEQFF.

The rearrangement joins TRBV11-2 to TRBJ2-7; D not certain. The CDR3 spans 13 residues. Trimming took 3 bases from V and 4 from J, leaving 10 bases between them. Germline V CDR1 and CDR2: SGHAT, FQNNGV. The CDR3 protein is CASSFGPSYEQYF. The CDR3 coding sequence is TGTGCCAGCAGCTTTGGTCCCTCTTACGAGCAGTACTTC. The full variable domain, completed using reference TRBV11-2 and TRBJ2-7, is EAGVAQSPRYKIIEKRQSVAFWCNPISGHATLYWYQQILGQGPKLLIQFQNNGVVDDSQLPKDRFSAERLKGVDSTLKIQPAKLEDSAVYLCASSFGPSYEQYFGPGTRLTVT.

This sequence joins TRBV5-1 and TRBJ1-3, with D uncertain. Germline V CDR1 and CDR2: SGHRS, YFSETQ. The germline V and J ends were trimmed by 2 bases and 0 bases, with 9 bases remaining between them. The CDR3 contains 15 residues. This CDR3 reads CASSFGVLSGNTIYF. The CDR3 region has the DNA TGCGCCAGCAGCTTCGGGGTCCTCTCTGGAAACACCATATATTTT.

This sequence joins TRBV27 and TRBJ2-5; possibly TRBD1 for D (5 bases). From germline, CDR1 is MNHEY and CDR2 SMNVEV (reference sequence). The CDR3 runs to 16 residues. Trimming removed 4 bases from V and 4 bases from J, with 19 bases in between. The DNA of the CDR3 is TGTGCCAGCAGTTCTATTTACCAGGGAAGAGGAGAGACCCAGTACTTC. As protein: CASSSIYQGRGETQYF.

V and J are TRBV30 and TRBJ1-4, with D perhaps TRBD1 (6 bases). There are 16 residues in the CDR3. Per germline, CDR1 GTSNPN and CDR2 SVGIG (reference sequence). The V end was cut by 4 bases, the J end by 4 bases, with 19 bases between. The DNA for the CDR3 is TGTGCCTGGAAACTAGGGGGACGGAGCGGTAATGAAAAACTGTTTTTT. Translated, it gives CAWKLGGRSGNEKLFF. Full variable domain (rest looked up from reference TRBV30 and TRBJ1-4): SQTIHQWPATLVQPVGSPLSLECTVEGTSNPNLYWYRQAAGRGLQLLFYSVGIGQISSEVPQNLSASRPQDRQFILSSKKLLLSDSGFYLCAWKLGGRSGNEKLFFGSGTQLSVL.

This sequence joins TRBV11-2 and TRBJ1-1, with D possibly being TRBD1 (5 bases). Germline-derived CDR1 and CDR2 are SGHAT and FQNNGV. The CDR3 has 15 residues. V was trimmed by 6 bases and J by 5 bases, leaving 19 bases between them. As DNA, the CDR3 is TGTGCCAGCAGTCCCTCGGGGTGGGGCTTGACTGAAGCTTTCTTT. Its translation is CASSPSGWGLTEAFF.

The V and J genes are TRBV3-1 (or the pseudogene TRBV3-2) and TRBJ1-3; no clear D gene. V gave up 2 bases and J gave up 6 bases, with 8 bases separating them. From germline, CDR1 is LGHDT and CDR2 YNNKEL (reference sequence). The CDR3 is made up of 13 amino acids. The CDR3 loop is CASSQTEVNTIYF. The CDR3 nucleotides read TGTGCCAGCAGCCAAACTGAAGTAAACACCATATATTTT.

CDR3 bases: TGTGCCAGCACCTACTCAACTGGGTATGGCTACACCTTC. This encodes CASTYSTGYGYTF. The genes are TRBV6-2 or TRBV6-3 and TRBJ1-2; unclear D gene. This CDR3 has 13 amino acids. The V end lost 7 bases, the J end lost 5 bases, and 14 bases lay between the germline ends. Germline V gene lookup returns CDR1 MNHEY and CDR2 SVGEGT.

The chain has TRBV4-3 and TRBJ2-7; 8 bases line up with TRBD1. CDR1 is LGHNA and CDR2 is YSLEER in the germline V gene. The CDR3 spans 14 residues. V gave up 3 bases and J gave up 6 bases; unmatched junction bases: 7. The CDR3 protein is CASSHARDRSEQYF. Written as DNA, the CDR3 is TGCGCCAGCAGCCACGCTAGGGACAGGAGCGAGCAGTACTTC.